The rows below give T cell receptor beta chains drawn from one sample of a study of CD8+ T cells in alopecia areata. Generated by immunoSEQ multiplex PCR, the TCRdb table keeps only in-frame clones and is missing some. Of around 250,000 clones listed, 65% to 70% are singletons. This sample comprised CD4+ T cells sorted from blood, obtained at week 0. The receptor source for this set is a human donor with alopecia areata. CDR3s include the opening cysteine and the closing phenylalanine or tryptophan. The order of the fields is V gene, clone size, J gene, D gene, CDR3 DNA, CDR3 protein. D genes are given only for firm matches. Only some rows state a clone size, as once, few, many or a class for expanded clones.

>TRBV29-1|few|TRBJ1-1|NA
TGCAGCGTCTCTGTGGGGGCCGGGTGGACTGAAGCTTTCTTT
CSVSVGAGWTEAFF
>TRBV27|NA|TRBJ2-1|TRBD1
TGTGCCAGCAGTTTGGGGACAGGGGTCCGCAATGAGCAGTTCTTC
CASSLGTGVRNEQFF
>TRBV19|NA|TRBJ2-2|NA
TGTGCCAGTAGTGCCTGGACTGTGAACTCTAACACCGGGGAGCTGTTTTTT
CASSAWTVNSNTGELFF
>TRBV27|few|TRBJ1-1|NA
TGTGCCAGCAGTTTACTAATGAACACTGAAGCTTTCTTT
CASSLLMNTEAFF
>TRBV29-1|few|TRBJ2-1|NA
TGCAGCGTTGAGGGGAGCGGTTCCTACAATGAGCAGTTCTTC
CSVEGSGSYNEQFF
>TRBV29-1|NA|TRBJ2-3|TRBD1
TGCAGCGCCGCGCCGACAGGGGATTTTACTAGCACAGATACGCAGTATTTT
CSAAPTGDFTSTDTQYF
>TRBV6-4|NA|TRBJ1-6|TRBD1
TGTGCCAGCAGTGGGACAGGGGGCGCATCACCCCTCCACTTT
CASSGTGGASPLHF
>TRBV30|NA|TRBJ2-3|NA
TGTGCCTGGCCGACGGTGGATACGCAGTATTTT
CAWPTVDTQYF
>TRBV29-1|NA|TRBJ1-1|TRBD1
TGCAGCGCCTTGAAGTACCGGGACAGGGGAGCCGACACTGAAGCTTTCTTT
CSALKYRDRGADTEAFF
>TRBV7-2|NA|TRBJ1-1|NA
TGTGCCAGCAGCTTAACCGGAATCACTGAAGCTTTCTTT
CASSLTGITEAFF
>TRBV7-3|NA|TRBJ1-1|TRBD1
TGTGCCAGCAGCCCAGGGGGGTACACTGAAGCTTTCTTT
CASSPGGYTEAFF